The 15 T cell receptor beta chains in this list originate from one sample, sequenced in a study of blood T cell repertoires in COVID-19. The method was immunoSEQ multiplex PCR; TCRdb's version includes in-frame clones alone and lacks a portion of them. Here the sample spans 200,000 or so clones, over 75% being singletons. The sequencing input was peripheral blood. These receptors came from a man aged 50 or older with acute or convalescent COVID-19.

CDR3 loop: CASSRGIGATNEKLFF. CDR3 in DNA: TGTGCCAGCAGCCGTGGGATAGGGGCAACTAATGAAAAACTGTTTTTT. The V and J genes are TRBV5-5 and TRBJ1-4; maybe TRBD1 (5 bases). This CDR3 is 16 amino acids long. Between the trimmed V and J ends, which lost 4 bases and 0 bases, there was a span of 13 bases. The germline CDR1 and CDR2 sequences are SGHKS and YYEKEE (reference sequence).

The chain is built from TRBV4-1 and TRBJ1-4, with D unresolved. This CDR3 is 14 amino acids long. Germline V lookup: CDR1 MGHRA, CDR2 YSYEKL. V was trimmed by 3 bases and J by 4 bases, leaving 9 bases between them. In DNA form, the CDR3 reads TGCGCCAGCAGCCAGCCAGGAAGTAATGAAAAACTGTTTTTT. Translated: CASSQPGSNEKLFF.

The gene calls are TRBV10-3 and TRBJ1-5; tentatively, D is TRBD1 (6 bases). CDR1 and CDR2 from the germline V gene are ENHRY and SYGVKD. V was cut by 10 bases and J by 3 bases, with 13 bases left in between. The CDR3 extends over 13 amino acids. CDR3 region: CATVGDTNQPQHF. The DNA for the CDR3 is TGTGCCACGGTGGGGGACACCAATCAGCCCCAGCATTTT.

The V call is TRBV9, the J call TRBJ1-4; 8 bases align to TRBD1. Germline CDR1 and CDR2: SGDLS and YYNGEE. The CDR3 consists of 16 residues. The junction had 9 bases not matched to a gene; V was cut back by 0 bases and J by 8 bases. The CDR3 loop is CASSVAPRQGNEKLFF. The CDR3 DNA reads TGTGCCAGCAGCGTAGCTCCCAGACAGGGGAACGAAAAACTGTTTTTT. The entire variable domain, with the rest obtained from reference TRBV9 and TRBJ1-4, is as follows: DSGVTQTPKHLITATGQRVTLRCSPRSGDLSVYWYQQSLDQGLQFLIQYYNGEERAKGNILERFSAQQFPDLHSELNLSSLELGDSALYFCASSVAPRQGNEKLFFGSGTQLSVL.

The genes are TRBV6-6 and TRBJ2-3; D might be TRBD2 (5 bases). V lost 0 bases, J lost 5 bases, and 12 bases lay in between. CDR3 length: 15 amino acids. From germline, CDR1 is MNHNY and CDR2 SVGAGI (reference sequence). CDR3 residues: CASSYSLLEGDTQYF. The DNA of the CDR3 is TGTGCCAGCAGTTACTCTCTCCTAGAGGGAGATACGCAGTATTTT.

The chain uses TRBV19 and TRBJ1-1; possibly TRBD1 for D (5 bases). V gave up 4 bases and J gave up 3 bases, with 15 bases separating them. Germline V gives CDR1 LNHDA, CDR2 SQIVND (reference sequence). The CDR3 runs 15 residues. CDR3 residues: CASSRQPLVDTEAFF. The CDR3 nucleotides read TGTGCCAGTAGTAGACAGCCGTTGGTTGACACTGAAGCTTTCTTT.

The chain carries TRBV6-4 and TRBJ1-1, with a possible D match to TRBD1 (6 bases). V gave up 0 bases and J gave up 3 bases, with 11 bases separating them. Germline V gene lookup returns CDR1 MRHNA and CDR2 SNTAGT. The CDR3 is made up of 15 amino acids. The CDR3 DNA reads as TGTGCCAGCAGTGACTCGAAGAGGGGGTACACTGAAGCTTTCTTT. It is translated as CASSDSKRGYTEAFF.

The V call is TRBV5-1, the J call TRBJ1-5, with TRBD1 as a possible D gene (6 bases). Germline CDR1 SGHRS, CDR2 YFSETQ. This CDR3 region has 13 residues. Between the trimmed V and J ends, which lost 4 bases and 6 bases, there was a span of 11 bases. CDR3 in DNA: TGCGCCAGCAGCCCCACAGGGCCTCAGCCCCAGCATTTT. Amino acids: CASSPTGPQPQHF.

The CDR3 loop is CASREGGTGELFF. For the CDR3, the DNA is TGCGCCAGCAGGGAGGGTGGCACCGGGGAGCTGTTTTTT. This rearrangement joins TRBV5-1 to TRBJ2-2, with D tentatively TRBD2 (6 bases). The V gene's germline CDR1 is SGHRS and CDR2 YFSETQ. This CDR3 is built from 13 residues. The V gene lost 5 bases and the J gene lost 4 bases, with 9 bases spanning the gap.

This chain joins TRBV29-1 and TRBJ2-2, with 9 bases identical to TRBD1. The trim removed 1 base at V and 4 bases at J, leaving 10 bases unmatched. The CDR3 totals 17 residues. Germline V gene sequence: CDR1 SQVTM, CDR2 ANQGSEA. The CDR3 coding sequence is TGCAGCGTTGAAGGCCAGGGGTGGGGACAGGGCACCGGGGAGCTGTTTTTT. This gives the protein CSVEGQGWGQGTGELFF.

Of note for this clone: The sample carries other DNA sequences with the same CDR3. The chain joins TRBV18 to TRBJ2-3; 10 bases are shared with TRBD2. This CDR3 comprises 15 residues. The germline V gene encodes CDR1 KGHSH and CDR2 LQKENI. The ends lost 3 bases at V and 6 bases at J; junction bases unmatched: 6. The CDR3 is CASSPPGLATDTQYF. The CDR3 nucleotides read TGTGCCAGCTCACCCCCGGGACTAGCGACGGATACGCAGTATTTT.

This clone was seen more than once but under ten times. The chain combines TRBV29-1 with TRBJ1-5, with TRBD1 identical over 7 bases. The CDR3 has 15 amino acids. Losses at the gene ends were 7 bases for V and 1 base for J; bases not matched to a gene: 10. Germline V gives CDR1 SQVTM, CDR2 ANQGSEA. CDR3: CSDHRGEVSNQPQHF. The CDR3 DNA reads TGCAGCGACCACAGGGGAGAGGTGAGCAATCAGCCCCAGCATTTT. Full variable domain (missing parts from reference TRBV29-1 and TRBJ1-5): SAVISQKPSRDICQRGTSLTIQCQVDSQVTMMFWYRQQPGQSLTLIATANQGSEATYESGFVIDKFPISRPNLTFSTLTVSNMSPEDSSIYLCSDHRGEVSNQPQHFGDGTRLSIL.

This clone was recorded a few times. The chain is built from TRBV29-1 and TRBJ1-3; D remains ambiguous. Germline CDR1 reads SQVTM; CDR2 reads ANQGSEA. The CDR3 is 12 residues long. V lost 4 bases, J lost 4 bases, and 8 bases lay in between. The CDR3 is CSVVPGGNTIYF. CDR3 DNA sequence: TGCAGCGTTGTCCCGGGAGGAAACACCATATATTTT. The whole variable domain, filled in from reference TRBV29-1 and TRBJ1-3, reads SAVISQKPSRDICQRGTSLTIQCQVDSQVTMMFWYRQQPGQSLTLIATANQGSEATYESGFVIDKFPISRPNLTFSTLTVSNMSPEDSSIYLCSVVPGGNTIYFGEGSWLTVV.

The chain employs TRBV19 and TRBJ1-1; D possibly corresponds to TRBD1 (5 bases). The CDR3 is 17 residues long. Trimming removed 7 bases from V and 0 bases from J, with 21 bases in between. Germline V gene sequence: CDR1 LNHDA, CDR2 SQIVND (reference sequence). CDR3 region: CASNPLARGLVNTEAFF. CDR3 nucleotides: TGTGCCAGTAATCCCCTTGCAAGGGGTCTCGTGAACACTGAAGCTTTCTTT.

The CDR3 region is CASSLQGLDYGYTF. Written as DNA, the CDR3 is TGTGCCAGCAGCTTACAGGGTCTGGACTATGGCTACACCTTC. The chain combines TRBV5-4 with TRBJ1-2; possible D gene TRBD1, 6 bases. The CDR3 contains 14 residues. Germline assignment: CDR1 SGHNT and CDR2 YYREEE (reference sequence). V shed 2 bases and J shed 3 bases, with 11 bases lying between them.